These 26 T cell receptor beta chains were sequenced from one sample in a study of cytomegalovirus exposure and HLA in healthy donors. It was with 60 Vbeta and 13 Jbeta primers that the PCR ran. Produced via immunoSEQ multiplex PCR; TCRdb's table is partial and in-frame only. This table holds about 120,000 clones, around 86% found once. Material for sequencing was PBMCs. The source of these receptors is a woman aged 40 to 50 in good health and CMV-seronegative.

This clone has a handful of counts. The gene calls are TRBV30 and TRBJ1-1; 9 positions agree with TRBD1. The CDR3 loop spans 14 amino acids. The ends lost 7 bases at V and 2 bases at J; junction bases unmatched: 8. In germline, CDR1 is GTSNPN, CDR2 SVGIG (reference sequence). The CDR3 here is CAYNPQGANTEAFF. Written as DNA, the CDR3 is TGTGCCTACAACCCACAGGGGGCCAACACTGAAGCTTTCTTT.

The V gene is TRBV9, the J gene TRBJ1-5, with 7 bases fitting TRBD1. The CDR3 spans 16 residues. V shed 3 bases, J shed 4 bases, and the junction held 10 bases outside the gene matches. Germline V gene data show CDR1 as SGDLS and CDR2 as YYNGEE. DNA of the CDR3: TGTGCCAGCAGCGATCCGGGACAGAAGTTTAATCAGCCCCAGCATTTT. Translation: CASSDPGQKFNQPQHF.

The chain carries TRBV9 and TRBJ2-7; 7 positions match TRBD1. CDR3 length: 16 residues. Trimming removed 0 bases from V and 3 bases from J; junction bases left unmatched: 9. Germline lookup yields CDR1 SGDLS and CDR2 YYNGEE. The CDR3 region has the DNA TGTGCCAGCAGCGTAGAGGGGGCAGGGGCTGACTACGAGCAGTACTTC. Amino acid sequence: CASSVEGAGADYEQYF.

The gene calls are TRBV19 and TRBJ2-7; TRBD1 matches at 9 bases. The length of the CDR3 is 16 residues. The V segment lost 5 bases and the J segment 7 bases; nucleotides outside the gene matches: 15. Germline CDR1 and CDR2: LNHDA and SQIVND (reference sequence). The CDR3 sequence is CASSSRYRDRDWEQYF. In nucleotides, the CDR3 is TGTGCCAGTAGTTCCCGTTACCGGGACAGGGATTGGGAGCAGTACTTC. Variable domain in full (rest from reference TRBV19 and TRBJ2-7): DGGITQSPKYLFRKEGQNVTLSCEQNLNHDAMYWYRQDPGQGLRLIYYSQIVNDFQKGDIAEGYSVSREKKESFPLTVTSAQKNPTAFYLCASSSRYRDRDWEQYFGPGTRLTVT.

V gene TRBV10-1 combines with J gene TRBJ2-1; 13 bases fit TRBD2. The CDR3 is 15 amino acids. Germline trimming cut 6 bases from V and 8 bases from J; bases unmatched to any gene: 7. Germline CDR1 is WNHNN and CDR2 is SYGVQD (reference sequence). The CDR3 sequence: CASSAGTSGKDEQFF. The CDR3 region has the DNA TGCGCCAGCAGCGCCGGGACTAGCGGGAAGGATGAGCAGTTCTTC.

The rearrangement links TRBV30 to TRBJ1-1, with D hard to call. CDR1 and CDR2 (germline): GTSNPN, SVGIG (reference sequence). V was trimmed by 3 bases and J by 2 bases, leaving 10 bases between them. The CDR3 covers 13 residues. The CDR3 bases are TGTGCCTGGAGCGAACAACACAACACTGAAGCTTTCTTT. Translated: CAWSEQHNTEAFF.

V and J are TRBV1 and TRBJ2-1; TRBD2, the table's D call, was not compared with the DNA. TRBV1 is flagged as a pseudogene. This CDR3 is 17 amino acids long. CDR3 amino acids: CTSSQDLLTSGIHEQFF. The CDR3 coding sequence is TGCACCAGCAGCCAAGATCTTCTAACTAGCGGGATCCATGAGCAGTTCTTC.

The chain couples TRBV7-9 to TRBJ1-1; D might be TRBD1 (5 bases). Germline CDR1 SEHNR, CDR2 FQNEAQ (reference sequence). The CDR3 totals 12 residues. Between the trimmed V and J ends, which lost 5 bases and 4 bases, there was a span of 8 bases. The CDR3 here is CASSPGGTEAFF. The CDR3 nucleotides are TGTGCCAGCAGCCCCGGGGGCACTGAAGCTTTCTTT. Complete variable domain (other parts from reference TRBV7-9 and TRBJ1-1): DTGVSQNPRHKITKRGQNVTFRCDPISEHNRLYWYRQTLGQGPEFLTYFQNEAQLEKSRLLSDRFSAERPKGSFSTLEIQRTEQGDSAMYLCASSPGGTEAFFGQGTRLTVV.

This sequence joins TRBV6-1 and TRBJ2-7; TRBD2 aligns across 7 bases. Trimming at V came to 6 bases and at J to 6 bases, leaving 14 bases not matched to a gene. The CDR3 sequence is 15 residues long. CDR1 MNHNS and CDR2 SASEGT come from the germline V gene. The CDR3 sequence is CASRGSPGLVGEQYF. In DNA, the CDR3 is TGTGCCAGCAGGGGTTCCCCCGGACTAGTGGGCGAGCAGTACTTC.

The V call is TRBV7-9, the J call TRBJ2-1; TRBD2 matches 8 bases. CDR1 and CDR2 (germline): SEHNR, FQNEAQ (reference sequence). The CDR3 runs 15 residues. Trimming took 2 bases from V and 4 from J; bases not matched to a gene: 4. CDR3 region: CASSLIAGKYNEQFF. The DNA for the CDR3 is TGTGCCAGCAGCTTAATAGCGGGAAAGTACAATGAGCAGTTCTTC.

This rearrangement joins TRBV19 to TRBJ1-2; no clear D. This CDR3 has 14 residues. V shed 4 bases and J shed 2 bases, with 11 bases lying between them. Germline CDR1 reads LNHDA; CDR2 reads SQIVND (reference sequence). CDR3 amino acids: CASSKADFNYGYTF. The CDR3 DNA is TGTGCCAGTAGTAAGGCGGATTTCAACTATGGCTACACCTTC.

The chain joins TRBV4-1 to TRBJ1-2; 10 bases map to TRBD1. CDR3 length: 16 residues. Per germline, CDR1 MGHRA and CDR2 YSYEKL. J lost 2 bases, V lost 1 base, and 4 bases had no gene match. This CDR3 is CASSQAPTGGNYGYTF. The CDR3 DNA reads TGCGCCAGCAGCCAAGCCCCGACAGGGGGCAACTATGGCTACACCTTC.

The CDR3 here is CASSPPGQGALGYTF. CDR3 sequence (DNA): TGTGCCAGCAGTCCCCCCGGACAGGGGGCTCTTGGCTACACCTTC. J is TRBJ1-2 and V is TRBV6-5; 11 bases map to TRBD1. This CDR3 region has 15 residues. Germline-derived CDR1 and CDR2 are MNHEY and SVGAGI. V was pared by 5 bases and J by 7 bases, with 9 bases of the junction left unmatched.

The chain recombines TRBV6-5 with TRBJ2-7; tentatively, D is TRBD1 (6 bases). This CDR3 region has 14 residues. Germline V lookup: CDR1 MNHEY, CDR2 SVGAGI. V dropped 2 bases and J dropped 5 bases, with 13 bases sitting between them. In DNA form, the CDR3 reads TGTGCCAGCAGTTACAAACAGGGAGTCCACGAGCAGTACTTC. Amino acids: CASSYKQGVHEQYF.

In its sample, this clone was seen once. V gene TRBV11-2 combines with J gene TRBJ2-5; 9 bases map to TRBD1. This CDR3 comprises 15 residues. Unmatched junction bases numbered 2, after V lost 1 base and J lost 2 bases. Germline V gives CDR1 SGHAT, CDR2 FQNNGV. CDR3: CASSLAGTGQETQYF. The CDR3 DNA follows: TGTGCCAGCAGCTTAGCGGGGACAGGGCAAGAGACCCAGTACTTC.

The chain recombines TRBV28 with TRBJ2-7; weak D call: TRBD1 (6 bases). Germline assignment: CDR1 MDHEN and CDR2 SYDVKM. CDR3 length equals 13 residues. Trimming shortened V by 6 bases and J by 3 bases, and 12 bases separated the two germline ends. The CDR3: CASRVTGNYEQYF. In nucleotides, the CDR3 is TGTGCCAGCAGGGTGACAGGAAACTACGAGCAGTACTTC.

The chain couples TRBV5-1 to TRBJ2-5, with 15 bases that match TRBD2. V shed 3 bases and J 4 bases; nucleotides not matched to a gene: 10. Germline V gene sequence: CDR1 SGHRS, CDR2 YFSETQ. This CDR3 has 18 amino acids. This CDR3 is CASSSTERTSGGGETQYF. The CDR3 DNA reads TGCGCCAGCAGCTCCACCGAAAGGACTAGCGGGGGGGGAGAGACCCAGTACTTC. Full variable domain (outside the CDR3, taken from reference TRBV5-1 and TRBJ2-5): KAGVTQTPRYLIKTRGQQVTLSCSPISGHRSVSWYQQTPGQGLQFLFEYFSETQRNKGNFPGRFSGRQFSNSRSEMNVSTLELGDSALYLCASSSTERTSGGGETQYFGPGTRLLVL.

The chain joins TRBV28 to TRBJ2-1; 11 bases are shared with TRBD2. Trimming took 3 bases from V and 8 from J; bases not matched to a gene: 6. This CDR3 is 15 amino acids long. Germline V gene sequence: CDR1 MDHEN, CDR2 SYDVKM. CDR3 bases: TGTGCCAGCAGTTTCGGTAGCGGGAGGGCAGATGAGCAGTTCTTC. It yields the protein CASSFGSGRADEQFF.

This clone was seen only once. The genes are TRBV4-2 and TRBJ2-7; 9 bases are a match to TRBD2. Losses at the gene ends were 1 base for V and 2 bases for J; bases not matched to a gene: 0. The CDR3 has 14 residues. Looked up from germline, CDR1 is LGHNA and CDR2 is YNFKEQ. This chain's CDR3 is CASSQGGGAYEQYF. In DNA form, the CDR3 reads TGTGCCAGCAGCCAAGGCGGGGGGGCCTACGAGCAGTACTTC.

CDR3 sequence: CASSPRTSGRPDTQYF. CDR3 in DNA: TGTGCCAGCTCACCCAGGACTAGCGGGAGGCCAGATACGCAGTATTTT. The rearrangement joins TRBV18 to TRBJ2-3; TRBD2 aligns across 14 bases. The CDR3 contains 16 residues. V was pared by 3 bases and J by 4 bases, with 3 bases of the junction left unmatched. Germline CDR1 reads KGHSH; CDR2 reads LQKENI.

The DNA of the CDR3 is TGTGCCAGCAGCCTCGGGACAGTCTACGAGCAGTACTTC. It codes for CASSLGTVYEQYF. This chain connects TRBV7-6 to TRBJ2-7; 7 nucleotides match TRBD1. The CDR3 totals 13 residues. V gave up 5 bases and J gave up 3 bases; unmatched junction bases: 4. CDR1 and CDR2 (germline): SGHVS, FNYEAQ.

V and J are TRBV6-5 and TRBJ1-1; tentative D call: TRBD1 (5 bases). The CDR3 spans 12 residues. Germline V gene lookup returns CDR1 MNHEY and CDR2 SVGAGI. Trimming took 6 bases from V and 2 from J, leaving 7 bases between them. CDR3 region: CASRRGNTEAFF. CDR3 in DNA: TGTGCCAGCAGAAGGGGTAACACTGAAGCTTTCTTT.

The V and J genes are TRBV4-1 and TRBJ2-1; the D gene is possibly TRBD2 (7 bases). The CDR3 totals 17 residues. The ends were cut back, 0 bases at V and 0 bases at J, with 12 bases in the middle. Germline V CDR1 and CDR2: MGHRA, YSYEKL. This CDR3 reads CASSQEGGGRSYNEQFF. The CDR3 coding sequence is TGCGCCAGCAGCCAAGAAGGGGGAGGGCGCTCCTACAATGAGCAGTTCTTC.

The V gene is TRBV27, the J gene TRBJ2-5, with TRBD1 matching over 8 bases. The better agreement between TRBJ2-7 and the DNA end casts doubt on the J call. CDR3 size: 15 residues. CDR1 is MNHEY, CDR2 SMNVEV, per germline (reference sequence). CDR3 sequence: CASSSRQGSPYEQYF. The CDR3 coding sequence is TGTGCCAGCAGTTCTCGACAGGGGAGCCCCTACGAGCAGTACTTC.

The rearrangement joins TRBV9 to TRBJ1-2, with 9 bases lining up with TRBD1. CDR1 SGDLS and CDR2 YYNGEE come from the germline V gene. V shed 0 bases and J 8 bases; nucleotides not matched to a gene: 5. The CDR3 spans 14 residues. The DNA of the CDR3 is TGTGCCAGCAGCGTAGGGACAGGGGTCCGGGGCTACACCTTC. This codes for CASSVGTGVRGYTF.

V and J are TRBV18 and TRBJ2-7; a possible D gene is TRBD2 (5 bases). This CDR3 is 14 amino acids long. V was trimmed by 4 bases and J by 1 base, leaving 11 bases between them. CDR1 and CDR2 (germline): KGHSH, LQKENI. CDR3 sequence: CASSRARDSYEQYF. The CDR3 bases are TGTGCCAGCTCACGGGCGAGGGATTCCTACGAGCAGTACTTC.